This TCR beta chain is drawn from a study of OX40 agonist ivuxolimab in advanced cancers. Study outcomes and limitations: At 0.1 to 3.0 mg/kg and by week 6, CD4+ and CD8+ T cells in the blood had expanded clonally.

Sequenced by immunoSEQ multiplex PCR; TCRdb stores in-frame clones only, minus some. The profile shows about 49,000 clones, about 75% of them singletons. Remarks on this clone: Its antigen is undetermined.

Germline-derived CDR1 and CDR2 are SGHNT and YYREEE (reference sequence). J was trimmed by 5 bases and V by 0 bases; bases with no gene match: 11. The length of the CDR3 is 17 residues. The gene calls are TRBV5-4 and TRBJ2-5; 9 bases align to TRBD2. The clonotype comes from an adult with an advanced solid tumor such as melanoma, head and neck, liver or kidney cancer. The sample in question was CD4+ or CD8+ T cells sorted from blood, obtained in a trial of the OX40 agonist ivuxolimab. In DNA form, the CDR3 reads TGTGCCAGCAGCTTGGACGGCCCAGCGGGAGGAATGGAGACCCAGTACTTC. Translated, it gives CASSLDGPAGGMETQYF.